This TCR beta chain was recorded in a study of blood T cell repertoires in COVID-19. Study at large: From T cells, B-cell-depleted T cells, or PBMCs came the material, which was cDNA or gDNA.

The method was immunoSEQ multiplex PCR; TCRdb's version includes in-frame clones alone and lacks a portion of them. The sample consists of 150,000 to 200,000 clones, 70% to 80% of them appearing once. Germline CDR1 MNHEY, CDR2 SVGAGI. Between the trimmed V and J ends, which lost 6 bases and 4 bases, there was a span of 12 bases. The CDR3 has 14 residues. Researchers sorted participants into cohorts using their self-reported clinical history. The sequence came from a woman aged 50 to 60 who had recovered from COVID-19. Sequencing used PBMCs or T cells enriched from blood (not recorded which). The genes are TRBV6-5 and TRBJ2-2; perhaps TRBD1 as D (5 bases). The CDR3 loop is CASRAQGATGELFF. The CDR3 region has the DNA TGTGCCAGCAGGGCGCAGGGCGCCACCGGGGAGCTGTTTTTT.